Listed below are T cell receptor beta chains from one sample, sequenced in a study of shared clonotypes between healthy human individuals. The assay was immunoSEQ multiplex PCR, and TCRdb's table has in-frame clones only and misses some. The sample contains roughly 1,500,000 clones, 95% to 99% of which appear only once. What was sequenced was naive CD4+ T cells sorted from blood. These receptors all stem from a man between 25 and 39 years old in good health. Each CDR3 is given with its conserved first and last residue. D genes are given only for firm matches. Only part of the rows carry a size: once, few, many, or a class if the clone is expanded.

j_gene,v_gene,d_gene,abundance,CDR3aa,CDR3nt
TRBJ2-7,TRBV30,.,.,CAWNEVGSAGEQYF,TGTGCCTGGAATGAGGTTGGTAGCGCGGGGGAGCAGTACTTC
TRBJ1-5,TRBV27,.,.,CATGQFRQPQHF,TGTGCCACGGGGCAGTTCAGGCAGCCCCAGCATTTT
TRBJ2-7,TRBV28,.,.,CASSFSPSRTRGQYF,TGTGCCAGCAGTTTCTCTCCTAGCCGAACACGAGGGCAGTACTTC
TRBJ1-2,TRBV7-6,.,.,CASSLAHGGGYGYTF,TGTGCCAGCAGCTTAGCGCATGGGGGCGGCTATGGCTACACCTTC
TRBJ2-1,TRBV19,.,.,CASSIGRDGPMYKQFF,TGTGCCAGTAGTATAGGACGGGACGGCCCAATGTATAAGCAGTTCTTC
TRBJ2-3,TRBV29-1,.,.,CSVSDSIIGADTQYF,TGCAGCGTCTCGGACAGCATTATTGGCGCAGATACGCAGTATTTT
TRBJ2-7,TRBV27,.,.,CASRSLGVSYEQYF,TGTGCCAGCAGGTCGCTGGGGGTCTCCTACGAGCAGTACTTC
TRBJ1-4,TRBV5-1,.,.,CASRLGGRGSEKLFF,TGCGCCAGCAGGTTAGGAGGCAGGGGAAGTGAAAAACTGTTTTTT
TRBJ2-3,TRBV28,.,.,CASSLLTDTQYF,TGTGCCAGCAGTTTGTTGACAGATACGCAGTATTTT
TRBJ2-5,TRBV29-1,.,.,CSVYWGQETQYF,TGCAGCGTTTACTGGGGCCAAGAGACCCAGTACTTC
TRBJ2-2,TRBV5-4,TRBD2,.,CASSSASGNDGELFF,TGTGCCAGCAGCTCCGCTAGCGGGAATGACGGGGAGCTGTTTTTT
TRBJ1-2,TRBV2,.,once,CASSAGGFYGYTF,TGTGCCAGCAGCGCCGGGGGGTTCTATGGCTACACCTTC
TRBJ2-3,TRBV10-2,.,.,CASKLAQNTDTQYF,TGCGCCAGCAAGTTAGCGCAGAACACAGATACGCAGTATTTT
TRBJ1-1,TRBV7-3,.,.,CASSLGENTEAFF,TGTGCCAGCAGCTTAGGAGAGAACACTGAAGCTTTCTTT
TRBJ2-7,TRBV7-9,TRBD2,.,CASSARLAGGSRETYEQYF,TGTGCCAGCAGCGCAAGACTAGCCGGCGGGAGTCGAGAGACCTACGAGCAGTACTTC
TRBJ1-5,TRBV19,TRBD1,once,CASTRQTGGSQPQHF,TGTGCCAGTACAAGACAGACAGGGGGGTCCCAGCCCCAGCATTTT
TRBJ1-4,TRBV29-1,TRBD1,.,CSVWDRGNEKLFF,TGCAGCGTTTGGGACAGGGGGAATGAAAAACTGTTTTTT
TRBJ2-4,TRBV5-4,.,.,CASSQGSKNIQYF,TGTGCCAGCAGTCAGGGTAGCAAAAACATTCAGTACTTC
TRBJ2-2,TRBV5-6,TRBD2,.,CASSLSAGGGTGELFF,TGTGCCAGCAGCTTGTCGGCGGGAGGAGGTACCGGGGAGCTGTTTTTT
TRBJ2-1,TRBV27,.,.,CASSLSWWEVHNEQFF,TGTGCCAGCAGTTTATCATGGTGGGAGGTCCACAATGAGCAGTTCTTC
TRBJ2-1,TRBV6-1,TRBD2,.,CASSESPSGRNEQFF,TGTGCCAGCAGTGAAAGTCCTAGCGGGAGGAATGAGCAGTTCTTC
TRBJ2-3,TRBV19,TRBD2,.,CASRAPSGGASTDTQYF,TGTGCCAGTAGGGCCCCCTCGGGAGGGGCTAGCACAGATACGCAGTATTTT
TRBJ1-4,TRBV11-2,.,.,CASSLEVTATNEKLFF,TGTGCCAGCAGCTTAGAGGTGACCGCAACTAATGAAAAACTGTTTTTT
TRBJ2-7,TRBV6-1,.,.,CASSVGGWAYEQYF,TGTGCCAGCAGTGTGGGGGGATGGGCCTACGAGCAGTACTTC
TRBJ2-3,TRBV6-1,TRBD1,.,CASRAQGAGTDTQYF,TGTGCCAGCAGGGCACAGGGGGCCGGTACAGATACGCAGTATTTT
TRBJ1-5,TRBV4-2,TRBD1,.,CASSPGTGQGSQPQHF,TGTGCCAGCAGCCCAGGAACCGGACAGGGGTCCCAGCCCCAGCATTTT
TRBJ2-5,TRBV7-2,TRBD2,.,CASSLREAGPQETQYF,TGTGCCAGCAGCCTACGGGAAGCGGGACCCCAAGAGACCCAGTACTTC
TRBJ1-5,TRBV5-8,.,.,CASSFGGGGQPQHF,TGTGCCAGCAGCTTCGGTGGGGGAGGTCAGCCCCAGCATTTT
TRBJ1-2,TRBV25-1,.,.,CASSEYYGYTF,TGTGCCAGCAGTGAATACTATGGCTACACCTTC
TRBJ2-5,TRBV20-1,.,.,CSGNSQETQYF,TGCAGTGGAAATTCTCAAGAGACCCAGTACTTC
TRBJ2-5,TRBV5-1,.,.,CASSLAAETQYF,TGCGCCAGCAGCTTGGCCGCAGAGACCCAGTACTTC
TRBJ2-3,TRBV19,TRBD2,.,CASSVGLAGKLDTQYF,TGTGCCAGTAGTGTCGGACTAGCGGGAAAACTAGATACGCAGTATTTT
TRBJ2-7,TRBV7-9,TRBD2,.,CAGGRGFSPPHEVYF,TGTGCCGGGGGGAGGGGTTTTAGTCCCCCCCACGAGGTCTACTTC
TRBJ2-2,TRBV6-1,.,.,CASLGGSTGELFF,TGTGCCAGCCTCGGGGGTAGCACCGGGGAGCTGTTTTTT
TRBJ2-7,TRBV5-4,.,.,CASSELVGEQYF,TGTGCCAGCAGCGAGTTGGTAGGCGAGCAGTACTTC
TRBJ2-7,TRBV6-1,TRBD2,.,CASGIAGSYEQYF,TGTGCCAGCGGAATAGCGGGTTCCTACGAGCAGTACTTC
TRBJ2-1,TRBV11-3,TRBD2,.,CASSGRTSGRLYQGEQFF,TGTGCCAGCAGCGGACGGACTAGCGGGAGGCTATATCAGGGTGAGCAGTTCTTC
TRBJ1-3,TRBV28,.,.,CANRTFSGNTIYF,TGTGCCAACAGGACTTTCTCTGGAAACACCATATATTTT
TRBJ1-1,TRBV2,.,.,CASFGYTEAFF,TGTGCCAGCTTCGGTTACACTGAAGCTTTCTTT
TRBJ2-7,TRBV7-8,.,.,CASSLDGPVGEQYF,TGTGCCAGCAGCTTAGACGGGCCGGTGGGTGAGCAGTACTTC
TRBJ2-3,TRBV5-1,TRBD2,.,CASSSGTSGSFADTQYF,TGCGCCAGCAGCTCGGGGACTAGCGGGAGTTTCGCAGATACGCAGTATTTT
TRBJ1-3,TRBV25-1,.,.,CASRQGPGNTIYF,TGTGCCAGCAGACAGGGTCCTGGAAACACCATATATTTT
TRBJ2-5,TRBV18,TRBD2,.,CASSPRERVLGETQYF,TGTGCCAGCTCACCGCGGGAGAGGGTTCTGGGAGAGACCCAGTACTTC
TRBJ2-6,TRBV19,.,.,CASTTLRAGSGANVLTF,TGTGCCAGTACAACCCTAAGGGCAGGGTCTGGGGCCAACGTCCTGACTTTC
TRBJ2-5,TRBV29-1,.,.,CSVVGGAETQYF,TGCAGCGTTGTTGGGGGGGCAGAGACCCAGTACTTC
TRBJ2-5,TRBV19,.,.,CASTGQSQETQYF,TGTGCCAGTACGGGTCAGAGCCAAGAGACCCAGTACTTC
TRBJ1-2,TRBV5-1,TRBD1,.,CASTGQVEGGYTF,TGCGCCAGCACGGGACAGGTTGAGGGAGGCTACACCTTC
TRBJ1-5,TRBV30,TRBD1,.,CAWAGGLDQPQHF,TGTGCCTGGGCAGGGGGCTTGGATCAGCCCCAGCATTTT